The clone carrying this T cell receptor (beta chain) was detected only a few times. Time point denoted: patch test 3, about 24 weeks after DPC sensitization. The treatment was: therapeutic diphenylcyclopropenone sensitization with weekly scalp DPC. The source of the sample is a study of human T cells and chemical hapten exposure. CDR1 and CDR2 from the germline V gene are SQVTM and ANQGSEA. The CDR3 extends over 13 amino acids. The junction had 7 bases not matched to a gene; V was cut back by 5 bases and J by 5 bases. Library preparation tagged each individual cDNA molecule with a unique molecular identifier. Each CDR3 protein is one row after TCRdb ran MiXCR on the RACE reads. The sample lists roughly 100,000 distinct CDR3 sequences, 30% to 35% occurring once.

The chain carries TRBV29-1 and TRBJ2-3; 7 bases match TRBD2. Here the sequenced sample was whole blood, taken in connection with sensitization to the hapten diphenylcyclopropenone (DPC). The origin of this receptor is a man aged 35 to 55 with alopecia areata. Some clones in this sample may be carry-over from other donors' samples. The CDR3 region is CSVSGVGGDTQYF. CDR3 nucleotides: TGCAGCGTTAGCGGGGTCGGTGGAGATACGCAGTATTTT.